The 10 T cell receptor beta chains presented below share a single source sample, sequenced in a study of T cell responses to AZD1222 COVID-19 vaccine. Profiling relied on immunoSEQ multiplex PCR, and the TCRdb table lists in-frame clones only, not all of them. The table has 150,000 to 200,000 clones, over 70% seen once. The material sequenced was peripheral blood, taken on day 0 of MenACWY control vaccination. These receptor sequences come from an adult in good health.

The chain combines TRBV12-3 or TRBV12-4 with TRBJ1-1, with D possibly being TRBD1 (5 bases). The CDR3 has 13 amino acids. Trimming left V 6 bases short and J 3 bases short, with 11 bases between. The DNA for the CDR3 is TGTGCCAGCAGGGGACCGCGGGACACTGAAGCTTTCTTT. It translates to CASRGPRDTEAFF.

The CDR3 DNA reads as TGTGCCAGCAGCGTAGGGACGGCCAAAAACATTCAGTACTTC. It yields the protein CASSVGTAKNIQYF. V and J are TRBV9 and TRBJ2-4, with D uncertain. CDR1 is SGDLS, CDR2 YYNGEE, per germline. The CDR3 runs to 14 residues. The V end lost 0 bases, the J end lost 1 base, and 5 bases lay between the germline ends.

The chain uses TRBV6-1 and TRBJ2-3; 10 bases are a match to TRBD2. Germline-derived CDR1 and CDR2 are MNHNS and SASEGT. The CDR3 has 15 amino acids. J lost 2 bases, V lost 5 bases, and 4 bases had no gene match. The DNA for the CDR3 is TGTGCCAGCAGTCCGCTAGCGGGAGTCACAGATACGCAGTATTTT. Translation gives CASSPLAGVTDTQYF.

The chain joins TRBV7-6 to TRBJ1-3, with D maybe TRBD1 (5 bases). Germline V gene sequence: CDR1 SGHVS, CDR2 FNYEAQ. The CDR3 is 15 residues long. Trimming pared 1 base from V and 3 bases from J, leaving 10 bases between. The CDR3 nucleotides are TGTGCCAGCAGCTTAGAAAGGGGAAGTGGAAACACCATATATTTT. Translated: CASSLERGSGNTIYF.

The gene calls are TRBV27 and TRBJ2-7; 8 nucleotides agree with TRBD1. With 4 bases clipped from V and 7 bases from J, the junction kept 12 bases outside the gene matches. The CDR3 is made up of 15 amino acids. Germline CDR1 is MNHEY and CDR2 is SMNVEV (reference sequence). The CDR3 sequence: CASSYTGGNLEEQYF. The CDR3, as DNA: TGTGCCAGCAGTTACACAGGGGGTAACCTGGAAGAGCAGTACTTC.

This clone was detected once. Other DNA sequences within the sample encode an identical CDR3. This chain connects TRBV5-1 to TRBJ1-1; D remains unclear. The CDR3 is made up of 12 amino acids. Germline V lookup: CDR1 SGHRS, CDR2 YFSETQ. V lost 4 bases to trimming and J lost 1 base, with 5 bases between them. The CDR3 protein is CASSAGNTEAFF. For the CDR3, the DNA is TGCGCCAGCAGCGCAGGGAACACTGAAGCTTTCTTT. The complete variable domain, with remaining parts taken from reference TRBV5-1 and TRBJ1-1, reads KAGVTQTPRYLIKTRGQQVTLSCSPISGHRSVSWYQQTPGQGLQFLFEYFSETQRNKGNFPGRFSGRQFSNSRSEMNVSTLELGDSALYLCASSAGNTEAFFGQGTRLTVV.

This clone is a singleton in its sample. CDR3 region: CASSLGAGAQYF. The CDR3 nucleotides are TGTGCCAGCAGCTTAGGAGCCGGGGCGCAGTATTTT. The rearrangement uses TRBV7-3 and TRBJ2-3; D is perhaps TRBD2 (5 bases). The CDR3 has 12 amino acids. Per germline, CDR1 SGHTA and CDR2 FQGTGA. Between the trimmed V and J ends, which lost 2 bases and 10 bases, there was a span of 10 bases.

This sequence joins TRBV5-5 and TRBJ2-2; the match to TRBD2 covers 13 bases. V gave up 5 bases and J gave up 6 bases; unmatched junction bases: 4. Per germline, CDR1 SGHKS and CDR2 YYEKEE (reference sequence). The CDR3 consists of 15 residues. CDR3 coding DNA: TGTGCCAGCAGGGAAGGGACTAGCGGGGCCGGGGAGCTGTTTTTT. Translation: CASREGTSGAGELFF.

This clone is labeled medium-sized. The V and J genes are TRBV2 and TRBJ2-7, with 7 bases identical to TRBD2. From germline, CDR1 is SNHLY and CDR2 FYNNEI. J was trimmed by 0 bases and V by 7 bases; bases with no gene match: 3. The CDR3 is made up of 13 amino acids. CDR3 sequence reads: CASTLADSYEQYF. CDR3 nucleotides: TGTGCCAGCACCCTAGCGGACTCCTACGAGCAGTACTTC.

The J gene is TRBJ1-4, the V gene TRBV5-6; 9 bases are shared with TRBD1. V dropped 3 bases and J dropped 8; count of bases not matched to a gene: 8. The CDR3 is 15 amino acids. Germline-derived CDR1 and CDR2 are SGHDT and YYEEEE. CDR3 residues: CASSWGTGKGEKLFF. The CDR3 nucleotides read TGTGCCAGCAGCTGGGGGACAGGGAAAGGGGAAAAACTGTTTTTT.